This T cell receptor beta chain was sequenced in a study of identical twins. TCRdb itself ran the 5' RACE reads through MiXCR, one entry per CDR3 protein. The table lists 510,000 or so distinct CDR3 sequences, 15% of them singletons. The sample holds a few counts of this clonotype. Its antigen remains unknown. Study observations and caveats: Within cord blood, abundant beta clonotypes carried fewer insertions, but memory repertoires showed no such trend.

Losses at the gene ends were 6 bases for V and 6 bases for J; bases not matched to a gene: 6. The CDR3 consists of 13 residues. These sequences were also reported in another study, on yellow fever vaccine responses in identical twins.

The sequenced material came from CD4+ T cells sorted from blood. The chain recombines TRBV12-3 or TRBV12-4 with TRBJ2-7, with 9 bases that match TRBD1. The clonotype comes from a woman under 30 in good health. The CDR3 DNA sequence: TGTGCCAGCAGAATCCGGGACAGGGTCGAGCAGTACTTC. Its protein is CASRIRDRVEQYF.